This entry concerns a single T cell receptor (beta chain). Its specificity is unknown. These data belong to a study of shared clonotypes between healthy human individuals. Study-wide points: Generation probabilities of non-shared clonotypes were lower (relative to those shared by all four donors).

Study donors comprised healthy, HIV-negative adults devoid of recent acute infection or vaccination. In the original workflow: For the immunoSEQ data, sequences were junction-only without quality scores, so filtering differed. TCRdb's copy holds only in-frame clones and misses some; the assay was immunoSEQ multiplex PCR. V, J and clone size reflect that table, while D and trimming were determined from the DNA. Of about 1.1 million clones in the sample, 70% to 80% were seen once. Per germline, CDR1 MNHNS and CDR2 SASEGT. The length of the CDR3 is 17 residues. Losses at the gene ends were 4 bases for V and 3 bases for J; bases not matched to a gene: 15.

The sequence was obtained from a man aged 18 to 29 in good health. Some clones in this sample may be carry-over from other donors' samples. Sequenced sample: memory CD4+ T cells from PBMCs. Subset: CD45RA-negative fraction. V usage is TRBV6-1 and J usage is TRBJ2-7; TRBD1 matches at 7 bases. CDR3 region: CASSGGPVGQPDYEQYF. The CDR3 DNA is TGTGCCAGCAGTGGAGGTCCCGTGGGACAGCCCGACTACGAGCAGTACTTC.